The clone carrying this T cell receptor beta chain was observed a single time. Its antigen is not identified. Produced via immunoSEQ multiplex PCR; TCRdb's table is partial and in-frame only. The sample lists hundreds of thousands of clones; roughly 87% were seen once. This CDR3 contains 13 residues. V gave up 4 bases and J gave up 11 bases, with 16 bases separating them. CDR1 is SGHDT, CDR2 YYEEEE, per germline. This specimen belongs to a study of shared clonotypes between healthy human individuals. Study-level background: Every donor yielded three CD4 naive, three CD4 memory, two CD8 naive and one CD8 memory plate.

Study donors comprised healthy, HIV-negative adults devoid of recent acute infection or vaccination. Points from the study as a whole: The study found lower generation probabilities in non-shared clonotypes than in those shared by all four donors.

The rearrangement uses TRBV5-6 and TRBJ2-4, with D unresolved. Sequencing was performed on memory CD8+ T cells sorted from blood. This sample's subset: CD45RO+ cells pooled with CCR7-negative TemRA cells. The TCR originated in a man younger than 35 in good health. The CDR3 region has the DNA TGTGCCAGCAGCCAGGACCCTCAAGTCGTTCAGTACTTC. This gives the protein CASSQDPQVVQYF.